This T cell receptor (beta chain) was recorded in a study of blood T cell repertoires in COVID-19. TCRdb keeps only in-frame clones here, not all; method: immunoSEQ multiplex PCR. The sample carries approximately 98,000 clones, about 84% recorded once. The CDR3 consists of 15 residues. Trimming cost V 3 bases and J 8 bases; bases outside gene matches: 9. In germline, CDR1 is SEHNR, CDR2 FQNEAQ (reference sequence). The TCR comes from a woman older than 75 with acute or convalescent COVID-19. The chain joins TRBV7-9 to TRBJ2-1, with 8 bases that match TRBD1. The sequenced sample was peripheral blood. Written as DNA, the CDR3 is TGTGCCAGCAGCTTTATGACAGGGGCAATAGATGAGCAGTTCTTC. Translated: CASSFMTGAIDEQFF.